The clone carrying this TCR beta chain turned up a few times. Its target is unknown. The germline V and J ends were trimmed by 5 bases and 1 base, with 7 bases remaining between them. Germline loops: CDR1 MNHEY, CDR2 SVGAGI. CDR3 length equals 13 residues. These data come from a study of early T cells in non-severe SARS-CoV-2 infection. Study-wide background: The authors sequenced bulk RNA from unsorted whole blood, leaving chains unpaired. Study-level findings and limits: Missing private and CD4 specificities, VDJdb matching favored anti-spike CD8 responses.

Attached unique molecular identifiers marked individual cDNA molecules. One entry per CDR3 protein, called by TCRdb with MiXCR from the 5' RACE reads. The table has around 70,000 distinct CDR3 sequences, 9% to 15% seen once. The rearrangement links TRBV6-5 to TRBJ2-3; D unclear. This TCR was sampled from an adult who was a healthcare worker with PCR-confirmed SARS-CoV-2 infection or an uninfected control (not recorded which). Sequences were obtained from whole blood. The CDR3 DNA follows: TGTGCCAGCAGTATGTCGGGCACAGATACGCAGTATTTT. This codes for CASSMSGTDTQYF.